These 22 T cell receptor beta chains came from one sample sequenced in a study of identical twins. Each CDR3 protein is one row after TCRdb ran MiXCR on the 5' RACE reads. In the table there are hundreds of thousands of distinct CDR3 sequences, approximately 13% of which are singletons. The same sample was also studied in work on yellow fever vaccine responses in identical twins.

The sample was PBMCs. These receptor sequences come from a woman between 18 and 29 years old in good health.

The chain has TRBV25-1 and TRBJ2-1, with a possible D match to TRBD1 (6 bases). This CDR3 is 15 amino acids long. The germline CDR1 and CDR2 sequences are MGHDK and SYGVNS. V gave up 3 bases and J gave up 6 bases, with 15 bases separating them. The DNA of the CDR3 is TGTGCCAGCAGTGACGGGCAGGGGTATTTCAATGAGCAGTTCTTC. Translated: CASSDGQGYFNEQFF.

This clonotype was picked up a small number of times. The chain couples TRBV11-2 to TRBJ1-6, with D perhaps matching TRBD1 (5 bases). Trimming took 2 bases from V and 7 from J, leaving 12 bases between them. The CDR3 runs 15 residues. Per the germline V gene, CDR1 is SGHAT and CDR2 is FQNNGV. CDR3 sequence reads: CASSLQGWGNSPLHF. For the CDR3, the DNA is TGTGCCAGCAGCTTACAGGGTTGGGGAAATTCACCCCTCCACTTT.

The V gene is TRBV12-3 or TRBV12-4, the J gene TRBJ2-2; 10 bases match TRBD2. The CDR3 spans 15 residues. Germline trimming cut 6 bases from V and 1 base from J; bases unmatched to any gene: 2. The CDR3 region has the DNA TGTGCCAGCAGAATAGCGGGAGGGAACACCGGGGAGCTGTTTTTT. Amino acids: CASRIAGGNTGELFF.

J is TRBJ2-5 and V is TRBV6-4, with D perhaps TRBD2 (5 bases). Trimming stripped 4 bases from V and 5 bases from J, with 11 bases between. CDR1 MRHNA and CDR2 SNTAGT come from the germline V gene. The CDR3 has 13 amino acids. In DNA, the CDR3 is TGTGCCAGCAGTGGAGGGTTCGGGGAGACCCAGTACTTC. Protein product: CASSGGFGETQYF.

The sample holds many counts of this clonotype. The gene calls are TRBV2 and TRBJ2-3, with 9 bases that match TRBD1. The germline gives CDR1 SNHLY, CDR2 FYNNEI. The CDR3 is 12 amino acids. The V and J ends lost 8 bases and 6 bases, in that order; junction bases with no gene match: 3. CDR3 in amino acids: CASHGQGDTQYF. The CDR3 bases are TGTGCCAGCCATGGACAGGGGGATACGCAGTATTTT.

There are many counts of this clonotype. This chain connects TRBV5-1 to TRBJ1-1; TRBD1 might be the D (5 bases). The V end was cut by 4 bases, the J end by 1 base, with 14 bases between. The CDR3 length is 15 residues. Germline CDR1 SGHRS, CDR2 YFSETQ. The CDR3 loop reads CASSLRTGGNTEAFF. Written as DNA, the CDR3 is TGCGCCAGCAGCCTGCGCACGGGGGGGAACACTGAAGCTTTCTTT.

In its sample, this clonotype was seen a few times. The chain employs TRBV6-5 and TRBJ2-3, with no clear D. There are 16 residues in the CDR3. The germline V gene has CDR1 MNHEY and CDR2 SVGAGI. V gave up 0 bases and J gave up 1 base, with 11 bases separating them. CDR3 in DNA: TGTGCCAGCAGTTACTCGCAGACGCCCCGCACAGATACGCAGTATTTT. Protein product: CASSYSQTPRTDTQYF.

There are many counts of this clonotype. The chain carries TRBV25-1 and TRBJ2-2; D is unclear. V lost 1 base and J lost 0, with 6 bases in between. CDR3 size: 15 residues. Germline loops: CDR1 MGHDK, CDR2 SYGVNS. The CDR3 sequence: CASSEWGTNTGELFF. The CDR3 nucleotides are TGTGCCAGCAGTGAATGGGGTACGAACACCGGGGAGCTGTTTTTT.

There are a few counts of this clonotype. J is TRBJ2-3 and V is TRBV20-1, with 9 bases lining up with TRBD2. Germline V lookup: CDR1 DFQATT, CDR2 SNEGSKA (reference sequence). The CDR3 consists of 13 residues. V dropped 5 bases and J dropped 5; count of bases not matched to a gene: 5. The CDR3 region is CSAPRLAEDTQYF. The CDR3 DNA reads as TGCAGTGCTCCACGACTAGCGGAAGATACGCAGTATTTT.

The chain joins TRBV20-1 to TRBJ2-1; D unclear. Germline values: CDR1 DFQATT, CDR2 SNEGSKA (reference sequence). This CDR3 contains 15 residues. The V end lost 0 bases, the J end lost 3 bases, and 12 bases lay between the germline ends. CDR3 sequence (DNA): TGCAGTGCTAGAGATCTCGGAACTAACTACAATGAGCAGTTCTTC. Its translation is CSARDLGTNYNEQFF.

The rearrangement joins TRBV7-8 to TRBJ1-4; D is unclear. The germline gives CDR1 SGHVS, CDR2 FQNEAQ. V shed 5 bases and J shed 7 bases, with 17 bases lying between them. The CDR3 has 15 amino acids. CDR3 residues: CASSPRPNYGEKLFF. DNA of the CDR3: TGTGCCAGCAGCCCCCGGCCGAATTATGGTGAAAAACTGTTTTTT.

This clonotype was recorded a few times. This chain uses TRBV6-1 with TRBJ1-5, with 9 bases lining up with TRBD1. This CDR3 region has 15 residues. With V trimmed by 6 bases and J by 7 bases, 10 bases remained unmatched. Germline loops: CDR1 MNHNS, CDR2 SASEGT. This chain's CDR3 is CASSPGQGRIQPQHF. CDR3 sequence (DNA): TGTGCCAGCAGCCCGGGACAGGGACGAATACAGCCCCAGCATTTT.

Many counts were recorded for this clonotype. CDR3 in DNA: TGCGCCAGCAGCCGAACTTACACATCCCCGGCCGGGAACACCGGGGAGCTGTTTTTT. This translates into CASSRTYTSPAGNTGELFF. The gene calls are TRBV5-1 and TRBJ2-2, with no clear D. Germline V lookup: CDR1 SGHRS, CDR2 YFSETQ. The CDR3 extends over 19 amino acids. Trimming stripped 4 bases from V and 1 base from J, with 23 bases between.

The V gene is TRBV20-1, the J gene TRBJ2-3; 13 bases map to TRBD2. The germline V gene has CDR1 DFQATT and CDR2 SNEGSKA (reference sequence). V shed 8 bases and J 3 bases; nucleotides not matched to a gene: 14. There are 17 residues in the CDR3. The CDR3 sequence: CSLVGTSGAPRTDTQYF. For the CDR3, the DNA is TGCAGTTTAGTCGGGACTAGCGGGGCGCCTCGAACAGATACGCAGTATTTT.

This rearrangement joins TRBV12-5 to TRBJ1-1; 7 nucleotides match TRBD1. J was trimmed by 5 bases and V by 6 bases; bases with no gene match: 9. There are 14 residues in the CDR3. Per the germline V gene, CDR1 is LGHNT and CDR2 is FRNRAP. CDR3 sequence: CASGTTGVGTEAFF. CDR3 nucleotide sequence: TGTGCTAGTGGAACAACAGGGGTAGGAACTGAAGCTTTCTTT.

This clonotype was recorded a few times. The chain recombines TRBV3-1 with TRBJ2-1, with no clear D. CDR3 length equals 13 residues. V was trimmed by 0 bases and J by 8 bases, leaving 8 bases between them. Per germline, CDR1 LGHDT and CDR2 YNNKEL (reference sequence). CDR3: CASSQDGMDEQFF. CDR3 coding DNA: TGTGCCAGCAGCCAAGATGGTATGGATGAGCAGTTCTTC.

This clonotype was detected only a few times. The gene calls are TRBV29-1 and TRBJ2-1; the D gene is possibly TRBD2 (5 bases). The CDR3 is made up of 15 amino acids. Germline V CDR1 and CDR2: SQVTM, ANQGSEA. The V and J ends lost 2 bases and 10 bases respectively, with 21 bases between them. The CDR3 sequence is CSVERAVRSAKEQFF. In nucleotides, the CDR3 is TGCAGCGTTGAACGAGCGGTCAGATCCGCAAAAGAGCAGTTCTTC.

V usage is TRBV5-4 and J usage is TRBJ2-7; 9 bases are a match to TRBD1. Germline CDR1 SGHNT, CDR2 YYREEE (reference sequence). The CDR3 spans 17 residues. Losses at the gene ends were 0 bases for V and 2 bases for J; bases not matched to a gene: 9. The CDR3 loop is CASSLGLLGTGTYEQYF. CDR3 DNA: TGTGCCAGCAGCTTGGGTCTTCTTGGGACAGGGACCTACGAGCAGTACTTC.

This rearrangement joins TRBV19 to TRBJ2-2; 12 nucleotides align to TRBD2. Germline CDR1 LNHDA, CDR2 SQIVND (reference sequence). The CDR3 has 16 amino acids. V shed 3 bases, J shed 2 bases, and the junction held 1 base outside the gene matches. For the CDR3, the DNA is TGTGCCAGTAGTATCGGACTAGCGGGAAACACCGGGGAGCTGTTTTTT. Its protein product is CASSIGLAGNTGELFF.

This sequence joins TRBV7-2 and TRBJ2-1; D is unclear. The V and J ends lost 2 bases and 10 bases respectively, with 12 bases between them. Germline-derived CDR1 and CDR2 are SGHTA and FQGNSA. The CDR3 spans 13 residues. CDR3 DNA: TGTGCCAGCAGCTTACAGCAATGGGTCGAGCAGTTCTTC. Protein sequence: CASSLQQWVEQFF.

This clonotype was recorded at least ten times. The chain couples TRBV5-1 to TRBJ1-2; TRBD1 agrees at 11 bases. Per the germline V gene, CDR1 is SGHRS and CDR2 is YFSETQ. Unmatched junction bases numbered 2, after V lost 0 bases and J lost 4 bases. The CDR3 has 15 residues. The CDR3 DNA reads TGCGCCAGCAGCTTGGAGGGACAGGGGGGCTATGGCTACACCTTC. This codes for CASSLEGQGGYGYTF.

This clonotype was detected a few times. This CDR3 fails to terminate in the conserved phenylalanine or tryptophan, so it likely reflects a read error. The rearrangement joins TRBV12-3 or TRBV12-4 to TRBJ1-1; 7 positions match TRBD1. The V and J ends lost 0 bases and 4 bases, in that order; junction bases with no gene match: 5. The CDR3 has 15 residues. The CDR3 DNA is TGTGCCAGCAGTTTAGCGCTGCAGGGGGGCACTGAAGCTTTCTCT. Amino acid sequence: CASSLALQGGTEAFS.